The 2 T cell receptor beta chains listed next were all sequenced from one sample in a study of cytomegalovirus exposure and HLA in healthy donors. PCR involved 60 Vbeta and 13 Jbeta primers. Profiled with immunoSEQ multiplex PCR; TCRdb holds only in-frame clones, not every one. The table shows around 150,000 clones, with around 85% occurring only once. Material: PBMCs. The receptors originated from a man aged 40-50 years in good health and CMV-seronegative.

This clone was seen a handful of times. The genes are TRBV6-1 and TRBJ2-7; 10 positions agree with TRBD2. With 4 bases clipped from V and 1 base from J, the junction kept 4 bases outside the gene matches. This CDR3 comprises 15 residues. Germline V gene data show CDR1 as MNHNS and CDR2 as SASEGT. The CDR3 DNA sequence: TGTGCCAGCAGTGTACTAGCGGGGCCGTCCTACGAGCAGTACTTC. Residues: CASSVLAGPSYEQYF.

The chain uses TRBV5-1 and TRBJ2-7, with D maybe TRBD2 (6 bases). V lost 3 bases, J lost 5 bases, and 9 bases lay in between. Looked up from germline, CDR1 is SGHRS and CDR2 is YFSETQ. The length of the CDR3 is 12 residues. CDR3 in DNA: TGCGCCAGCAGCTGGAGGGGTGACGAGCAGTACTTC. Protein product: CASSWRGDEQYF.